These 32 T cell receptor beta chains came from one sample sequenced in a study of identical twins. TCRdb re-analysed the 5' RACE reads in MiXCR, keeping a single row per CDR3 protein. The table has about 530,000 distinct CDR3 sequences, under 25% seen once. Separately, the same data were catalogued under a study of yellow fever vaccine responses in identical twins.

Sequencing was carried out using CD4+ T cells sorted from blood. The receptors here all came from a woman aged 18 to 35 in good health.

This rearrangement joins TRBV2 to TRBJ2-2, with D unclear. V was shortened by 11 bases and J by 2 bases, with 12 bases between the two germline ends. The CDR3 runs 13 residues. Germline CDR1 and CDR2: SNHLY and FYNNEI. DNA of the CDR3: TGTGCCTCCTACAGAGGAAACACCGGGGAGCTGTTTTTT. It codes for CASYRGNTGELFF.

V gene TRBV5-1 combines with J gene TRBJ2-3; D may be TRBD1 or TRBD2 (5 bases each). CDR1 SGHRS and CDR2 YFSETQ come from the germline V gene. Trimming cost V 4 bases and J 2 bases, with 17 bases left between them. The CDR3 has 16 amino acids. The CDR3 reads CASSLPGGAHTDTQYF. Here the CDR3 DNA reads TGCGCCAGCAGCCTTCCTGGGGGAGCACACACAGATACGCAGTATTTT.

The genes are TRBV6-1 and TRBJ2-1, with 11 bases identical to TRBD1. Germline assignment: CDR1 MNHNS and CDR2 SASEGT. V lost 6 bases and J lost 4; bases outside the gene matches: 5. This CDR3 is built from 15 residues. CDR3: CASRGQGARYNEQFF. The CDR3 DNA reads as TGTGCCAGCAGAGGACAGGGGGCGCGATACAATGAGCAGTTCTTC.

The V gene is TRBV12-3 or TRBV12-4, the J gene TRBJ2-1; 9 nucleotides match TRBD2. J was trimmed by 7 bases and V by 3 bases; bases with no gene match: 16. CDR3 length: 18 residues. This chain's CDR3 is CASSFSTTGTSLRNEQFF. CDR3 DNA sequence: TGTGCCAGCAGTTTTTCAACGACCGGGACTAGCCTTAGGAATGAGCAGTTCTTC.

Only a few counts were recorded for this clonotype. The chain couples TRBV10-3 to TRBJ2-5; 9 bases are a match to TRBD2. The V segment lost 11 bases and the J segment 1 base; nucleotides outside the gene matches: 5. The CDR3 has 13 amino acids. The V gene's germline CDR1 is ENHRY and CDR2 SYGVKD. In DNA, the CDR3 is TGTGCCGGGGCGGGGGGGTTCCAAGAGACCCAGTACTTC. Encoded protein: CAGAGGFQETQYF.

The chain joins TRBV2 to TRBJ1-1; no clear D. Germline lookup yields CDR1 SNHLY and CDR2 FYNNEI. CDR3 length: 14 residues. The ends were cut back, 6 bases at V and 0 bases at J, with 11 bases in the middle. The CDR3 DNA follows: TGTGCCAGCAGGTTTCCGGGAATGAACACTGAAGCTTTCTTT. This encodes CASRFPGMNTEAFF.

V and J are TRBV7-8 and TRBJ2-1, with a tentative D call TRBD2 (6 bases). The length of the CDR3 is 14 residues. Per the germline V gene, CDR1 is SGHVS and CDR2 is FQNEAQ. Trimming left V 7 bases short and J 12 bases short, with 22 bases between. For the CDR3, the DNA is TGTGCCAGCAACCCCGTAGGAGGGATTGCGGGGCAGTTCTTC. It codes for CASNPVGGIAGQFF.

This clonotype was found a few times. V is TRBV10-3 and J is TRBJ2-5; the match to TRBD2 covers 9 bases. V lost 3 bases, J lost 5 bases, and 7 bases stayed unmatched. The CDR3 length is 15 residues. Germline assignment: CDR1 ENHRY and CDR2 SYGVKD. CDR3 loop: CAISEGSSGTETQYF. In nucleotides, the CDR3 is TGTGCCATCAGTGAAGGGTCTAGCGGGACTGAGACCCAGTACTTC.

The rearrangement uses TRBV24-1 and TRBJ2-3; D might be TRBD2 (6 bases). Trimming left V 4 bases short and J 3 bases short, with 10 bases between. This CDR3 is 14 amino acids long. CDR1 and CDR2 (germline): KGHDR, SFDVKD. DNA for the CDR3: TGTGCCACCAGTGACACAGGAGGGACAGATACGCAGTATTTT. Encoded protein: CATSDTGGTDTQYF.

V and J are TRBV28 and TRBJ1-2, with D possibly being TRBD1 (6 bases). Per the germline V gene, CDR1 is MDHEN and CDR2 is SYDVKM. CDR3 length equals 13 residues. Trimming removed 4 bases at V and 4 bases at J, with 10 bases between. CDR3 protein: CASSSGGRYGYTF. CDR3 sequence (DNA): TGTGCCAGCAGTTCCGGGGGCCGCTATGGCTACACCTTC.

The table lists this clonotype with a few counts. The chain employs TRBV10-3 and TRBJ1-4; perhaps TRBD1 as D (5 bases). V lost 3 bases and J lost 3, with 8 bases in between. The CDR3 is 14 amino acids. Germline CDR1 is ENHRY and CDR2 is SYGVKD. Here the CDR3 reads CAISEGTANEKLFF. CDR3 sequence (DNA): TGTGCCATCAGTGAAGGGACTGCTAATGAAAAACTGTTTTTT.

This CDR3 is CATSDPKPGQGAGDQPQHF. The CDR3 DNA follows: TGTGCCACCAGTGATCCTAAACCGGGACAGGGGGCGGGGGATCAGCCCCAGCATTTT. The V call is TRBV24-1, the J call TRBJ1-5, with 12 bases fitting TRBD1. The CDR3 is 19 residues long. V lost 3 bases and J lost 5; bases outside the gene matches: 13. The V gene's germline CDR1 is KGHDR and CDR2 SFDVKD.

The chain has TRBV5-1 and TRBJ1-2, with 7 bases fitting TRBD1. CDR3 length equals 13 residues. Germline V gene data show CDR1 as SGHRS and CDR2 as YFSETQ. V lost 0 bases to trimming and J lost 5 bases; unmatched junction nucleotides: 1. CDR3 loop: CASSLGGQYGYTF. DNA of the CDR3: TGCGCCAGCAGCTTGGGGGGACAGTATGGCTACACCTTC.

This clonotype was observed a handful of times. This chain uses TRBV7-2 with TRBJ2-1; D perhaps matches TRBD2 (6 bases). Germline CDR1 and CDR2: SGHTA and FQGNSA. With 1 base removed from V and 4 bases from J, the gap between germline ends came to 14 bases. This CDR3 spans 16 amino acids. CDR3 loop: CASSLVLGTAYNEQFF. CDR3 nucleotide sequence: TGTGCCAGCAGCTTAGTACTCGGGACTGCTTACAATGAGCAGTTCTTC.

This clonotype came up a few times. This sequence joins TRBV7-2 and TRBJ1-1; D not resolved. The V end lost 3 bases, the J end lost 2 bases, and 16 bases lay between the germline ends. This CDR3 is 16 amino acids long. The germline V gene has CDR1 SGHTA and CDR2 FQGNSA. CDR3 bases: TGTGCCAGCAGCTTCCACCCTGCAGCGGGAAACACTGAAGCTTTCTTT. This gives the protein CASSFHPAAGNTEAFF.

As DNA, the CDR3 is TGTGCCAGTACGACCGGGACAGGGGCTCCTATTGAGCAGTACGTC. This encodes CASTTGTGAPIEQYV. The genes are TRBV27 and TRBJ2-7, with TRBD1 matching 10 bases. This CDR3 is 15 amino acids long. The V gene's germline CDR1 is MNHEY and CDR2 SMNVEV (reference sequence). V shed 9 bases and J 7 bases; nucleotides not matched to a gene: 15.

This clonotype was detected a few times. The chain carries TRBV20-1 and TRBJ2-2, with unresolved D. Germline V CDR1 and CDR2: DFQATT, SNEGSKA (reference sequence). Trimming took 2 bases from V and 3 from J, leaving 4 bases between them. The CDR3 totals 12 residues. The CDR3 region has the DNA TGCAGTGCTAGAAGGGACACCGGGGAGCTGTTTTTT. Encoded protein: CSARRDTGELFF.

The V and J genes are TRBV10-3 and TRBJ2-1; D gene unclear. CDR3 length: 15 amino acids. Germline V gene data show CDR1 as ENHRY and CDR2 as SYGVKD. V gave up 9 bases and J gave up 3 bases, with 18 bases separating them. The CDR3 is CAIRGSGPIYNEQFF. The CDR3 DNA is TGTGCCATACGAGGTTCAGGCCCCATCTACAATGAGCAGTTCTTC.

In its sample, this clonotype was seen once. The CDR3 is CASSPQEQGLAYEQYF. The CDR3 DNA is TGTGCCAGCTCACCACAGGAACAGGGGCTCGCCTACGAGCAGTACTTC. The chain recombines TRBV18 with TRBJ2-7, with TRBD1 matching over 7 bases. This CDR3 spans 16 amino acids. Per the germline V gene, CDR1 is KGHSH and CDR2 is LQKENI. Trimming at V came to 1 base and at J to 2 bases, leaving 8 bases not matched to a gene.

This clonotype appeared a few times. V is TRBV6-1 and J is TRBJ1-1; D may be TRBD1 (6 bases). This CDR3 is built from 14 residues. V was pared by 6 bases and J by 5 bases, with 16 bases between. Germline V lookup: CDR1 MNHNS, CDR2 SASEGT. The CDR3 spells CASRSGVVTTEAFF. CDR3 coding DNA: TGTGCCAGCAGATCAGGGGTGGTCACGACTGAAGCTTTCTTT.

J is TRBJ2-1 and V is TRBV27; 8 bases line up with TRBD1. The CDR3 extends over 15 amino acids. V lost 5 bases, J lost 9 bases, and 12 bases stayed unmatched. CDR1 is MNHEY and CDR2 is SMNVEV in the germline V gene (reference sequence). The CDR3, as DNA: TGTGCCAGCAGTCCTGGCAGGGGGCTGAGTGGTGAGCAGTTCTTC. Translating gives CASSPGRGLSGEQFF.

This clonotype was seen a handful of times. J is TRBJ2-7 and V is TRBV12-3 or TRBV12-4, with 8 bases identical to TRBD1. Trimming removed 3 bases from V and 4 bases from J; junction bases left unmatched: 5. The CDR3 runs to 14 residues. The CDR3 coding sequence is TGTGCCAGCAGTTTCTGGGACAGGTCTTACGAGCAGTACTTC. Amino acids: CASSFWDRSYEQYF.

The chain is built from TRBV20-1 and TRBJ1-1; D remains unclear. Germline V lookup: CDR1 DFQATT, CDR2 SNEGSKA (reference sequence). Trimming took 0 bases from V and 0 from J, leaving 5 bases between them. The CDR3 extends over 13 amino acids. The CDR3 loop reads CSAREQLNTEAFF. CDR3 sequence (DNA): TGCAGTGCTAGAGAACAGCTGAACACTGAAGCTTTCTTT.

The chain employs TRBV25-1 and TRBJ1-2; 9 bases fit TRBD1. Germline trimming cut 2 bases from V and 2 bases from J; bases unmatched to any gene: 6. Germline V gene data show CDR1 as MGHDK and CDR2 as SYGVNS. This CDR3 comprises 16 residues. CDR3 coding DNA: TGTGCCAGCAGTGAAATAACGGGACAGGGAAACTATGGCTACACCTTC. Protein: CASSEITGQGNYGYTF.

The CDR3 spells CSARMPLGSNQPQHF. In DNA form, the CDR3 reads TGCAGTGCTAGGATGCCCTTGGGTAGCAATCAGCCCCAGCATTTT. This chain connects TRBV20-1 to TRBJ1-5; the D is unclear. The CDR3 length is 15 residues. V lost 3 bases to trimming and J lost 0 bases, with 12 bases between them. CDR1 is DFQATT, CDR2 SNEGSKA, per germline (reference sequence).

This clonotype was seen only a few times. DNA for the CDR3: TGTGCCAGCAGTTTATATGGAAAATCCTACAATGAGCAGTTCTTC. It codes for CASSLYGKSYNEQFF. The rearrangement links TRBV12-3 or TRBV12-4 to TRBJ2-1; D is unresolved. Trimming pared 2 bases from V and 1 base from J, leaving 9 bases between. The CDR3 length is 15 residues.

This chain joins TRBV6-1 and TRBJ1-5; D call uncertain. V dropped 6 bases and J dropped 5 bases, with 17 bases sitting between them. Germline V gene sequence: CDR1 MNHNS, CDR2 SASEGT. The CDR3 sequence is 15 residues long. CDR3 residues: CASSPGWEDHQPQHF. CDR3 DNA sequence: TGTGCCAGCAGCCCCGGGTGGGAGGATCATCAGCCCCAGCATTTT.

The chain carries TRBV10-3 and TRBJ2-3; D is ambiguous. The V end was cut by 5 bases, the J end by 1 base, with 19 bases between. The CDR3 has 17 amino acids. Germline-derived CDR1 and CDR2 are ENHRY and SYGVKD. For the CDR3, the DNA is TGTGCCATCAGTCAGTGGTCGTCTATGAGCGGCACAGATACGCAGTATTTT. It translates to CAISQWSSMSGTDTQYF.

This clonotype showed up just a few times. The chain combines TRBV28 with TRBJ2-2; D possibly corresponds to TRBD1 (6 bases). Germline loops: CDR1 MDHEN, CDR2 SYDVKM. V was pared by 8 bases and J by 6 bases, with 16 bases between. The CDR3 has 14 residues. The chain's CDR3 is CASVGTLSPGELFF. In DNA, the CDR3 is TGTGCCAGCGTCGGGACACTCTCCCCCGGGGAGCTGTTTTTT.

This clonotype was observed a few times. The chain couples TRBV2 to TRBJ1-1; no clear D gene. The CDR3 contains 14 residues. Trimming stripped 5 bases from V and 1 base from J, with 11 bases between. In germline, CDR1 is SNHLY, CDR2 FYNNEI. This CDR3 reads CASSIGRKNTEAFF. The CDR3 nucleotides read TGTGCCAGCAGTATAGGACGGAAGAACACTGAAGCTTTCTTT.

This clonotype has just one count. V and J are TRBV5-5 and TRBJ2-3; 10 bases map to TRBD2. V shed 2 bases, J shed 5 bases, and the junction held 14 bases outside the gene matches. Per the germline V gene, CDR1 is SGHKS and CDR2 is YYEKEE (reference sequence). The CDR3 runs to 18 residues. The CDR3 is CASSFPSGLAGVGDTQYF. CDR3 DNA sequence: TGTGCCAGCAGCTTCCCCTCGGGGCTAGCGGGAGTGGGAGATACGCAGTATTTT.

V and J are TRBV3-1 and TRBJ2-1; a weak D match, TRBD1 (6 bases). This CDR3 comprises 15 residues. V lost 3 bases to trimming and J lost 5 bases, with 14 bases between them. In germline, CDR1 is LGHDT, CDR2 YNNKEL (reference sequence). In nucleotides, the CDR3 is TGTGCCAGCAGCCACTGGACAGTTAATGACAATGAGCAGTTCTTC. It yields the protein CASSHWTVNDNEQFF.